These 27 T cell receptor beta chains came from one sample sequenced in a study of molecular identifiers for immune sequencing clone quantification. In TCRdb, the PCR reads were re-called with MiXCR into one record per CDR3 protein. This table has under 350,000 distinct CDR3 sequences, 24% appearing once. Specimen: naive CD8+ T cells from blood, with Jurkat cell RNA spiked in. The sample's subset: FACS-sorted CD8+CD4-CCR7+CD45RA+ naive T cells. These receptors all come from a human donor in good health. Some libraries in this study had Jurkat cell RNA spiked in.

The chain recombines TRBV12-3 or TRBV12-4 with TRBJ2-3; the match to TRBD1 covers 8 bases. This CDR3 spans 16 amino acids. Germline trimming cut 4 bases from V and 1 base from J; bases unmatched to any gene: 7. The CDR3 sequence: CASSSTGGVGTDTQYF. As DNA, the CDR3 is TGTGCCAGCAGTTCTACAGGGGGTGTCGGCACAGATACGCAGTATTTT.

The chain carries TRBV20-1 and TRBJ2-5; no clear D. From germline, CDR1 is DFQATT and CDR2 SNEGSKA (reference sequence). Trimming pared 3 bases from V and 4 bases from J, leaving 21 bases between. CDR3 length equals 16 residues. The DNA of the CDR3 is TGCAGTGCTAGGTCAGCCAAAGACATCACTTTAGAGACCCAGTACTTC. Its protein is CSARSAKDITLETQYF.

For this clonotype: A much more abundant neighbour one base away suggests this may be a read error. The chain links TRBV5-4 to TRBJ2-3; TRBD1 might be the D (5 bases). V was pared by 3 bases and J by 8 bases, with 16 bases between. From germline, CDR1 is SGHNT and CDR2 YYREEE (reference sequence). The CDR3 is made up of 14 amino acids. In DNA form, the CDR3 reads TGTGCCAGCAGCTGGGGCGGTCTTCCAGCTACGCAGTATTTT. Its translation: CASSWGGLPATQYF.

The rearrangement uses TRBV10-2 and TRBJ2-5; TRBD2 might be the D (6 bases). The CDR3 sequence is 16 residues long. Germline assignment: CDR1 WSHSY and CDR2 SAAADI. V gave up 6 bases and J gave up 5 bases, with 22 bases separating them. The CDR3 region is CASSLSPGTEPETQYF. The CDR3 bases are TGCGCCAGCAGCTTAAGCCCCGGGACTGAGCCCGAGACCCAGTACTTC.

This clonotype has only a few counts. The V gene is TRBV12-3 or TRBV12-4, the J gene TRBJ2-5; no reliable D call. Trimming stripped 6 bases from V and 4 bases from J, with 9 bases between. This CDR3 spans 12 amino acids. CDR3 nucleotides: TGTGCCAGCAGCCCCACGGGAGAGACCCAGTACTTC. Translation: CASSPTGETQYF.

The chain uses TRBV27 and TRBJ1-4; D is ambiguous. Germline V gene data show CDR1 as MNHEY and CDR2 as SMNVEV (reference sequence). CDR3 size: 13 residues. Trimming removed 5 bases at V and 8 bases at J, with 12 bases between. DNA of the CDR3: TGTGCCAGCAGTACCGGGATGTTAGAAAAACTGTTTTTT. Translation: CASSTGMLEKLFF.

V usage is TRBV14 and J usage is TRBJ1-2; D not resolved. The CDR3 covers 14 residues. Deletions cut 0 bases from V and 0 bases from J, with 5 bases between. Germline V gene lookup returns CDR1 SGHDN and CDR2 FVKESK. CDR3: CASSQDHANYGYTF. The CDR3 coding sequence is TGTGCCAGCAGCCAAGATCACGCTAACTATGGCTACACCTTC.

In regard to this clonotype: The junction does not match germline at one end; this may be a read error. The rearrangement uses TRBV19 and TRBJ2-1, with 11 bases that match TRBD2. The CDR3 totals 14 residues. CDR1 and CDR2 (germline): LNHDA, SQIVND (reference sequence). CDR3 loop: CASRIAGGYNEQFF. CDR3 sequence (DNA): TGTGCCAGTAGAATAGCGGGAGGGTACAATGAGCAGTTCTTC.

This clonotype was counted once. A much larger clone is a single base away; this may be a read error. CDR3 loop: CTSSGGQTVTRNQPQHF. The CDR3 coding sequence is TGTACCAGCAGCGGTGGACAGACTGTAACACGAAATCAGCCCCAGCATTTT. The rearrangement uses TRBV9 and TRBJ1-5; a weak D match, TRBD1 (6 bases). The CDR3 consists of 17 residues. The V gene's germline CDR1 is SGDLS and CDR2 YYNGEE.

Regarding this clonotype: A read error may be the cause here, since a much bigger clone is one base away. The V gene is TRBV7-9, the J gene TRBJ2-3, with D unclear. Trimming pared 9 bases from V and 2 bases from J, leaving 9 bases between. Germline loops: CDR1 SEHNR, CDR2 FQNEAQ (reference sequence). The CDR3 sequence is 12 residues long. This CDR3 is CASGTATDTQYF. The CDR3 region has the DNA TGTGCCAGTGGCACAGCCACAGATACGCAGTATTTT.

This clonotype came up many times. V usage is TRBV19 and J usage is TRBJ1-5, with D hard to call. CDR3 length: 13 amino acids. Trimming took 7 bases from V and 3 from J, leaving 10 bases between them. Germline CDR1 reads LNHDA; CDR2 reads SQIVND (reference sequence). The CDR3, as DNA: TGTGCCAGTAAACCTTATGACAATCAGCCCCAGCATTTT. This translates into CASKPYDNQPQHF.

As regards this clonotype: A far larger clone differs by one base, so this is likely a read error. The CDR3 nucleotides are TGCGCCAGCAGCCCATCAGGGAATCAGCACCAGCATTTT. It codes for CASSPSGNQHQHF. The chain is built from TRBV4-1 and TRBJ1-5; D possibly corresponds to TRBD1 (5 bases). The germline V gene encodes CDR1 MGHRA and CDR2 YSYEKL. This CDR3 region has 13 residues.

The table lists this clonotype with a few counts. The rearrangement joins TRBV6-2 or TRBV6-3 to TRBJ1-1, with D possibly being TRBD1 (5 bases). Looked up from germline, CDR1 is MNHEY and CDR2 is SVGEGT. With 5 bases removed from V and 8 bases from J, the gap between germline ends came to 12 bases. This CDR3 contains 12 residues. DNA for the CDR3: TGTGCCAGCAGTCCCGGGACCTCCGAAGCTTTCTTT. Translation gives CASSPGTSEAFF.

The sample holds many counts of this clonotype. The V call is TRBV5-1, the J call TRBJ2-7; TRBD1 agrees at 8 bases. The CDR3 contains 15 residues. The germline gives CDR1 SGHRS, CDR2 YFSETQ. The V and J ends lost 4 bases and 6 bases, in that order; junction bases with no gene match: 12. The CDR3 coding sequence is TGCGCCAGCAGCCAGGGGACAGGTGTCCTTTGCGAGCAGTACTTC. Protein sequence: CASSQGTGVLCEQYF. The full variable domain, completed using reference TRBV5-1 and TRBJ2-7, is KAGVTQTPRYLIKTRGQQVTLSCSPISGHRSVSWYQQTPGQGLQFLFEYFSETQRNKGNFPGRFSGRQFSNSRSEMNVSTLELGDSALYLCASSQGTGVLCEQYFGPGTRLTVT.

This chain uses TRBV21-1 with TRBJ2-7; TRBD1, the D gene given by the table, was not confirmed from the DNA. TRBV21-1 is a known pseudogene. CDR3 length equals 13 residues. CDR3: CASSIARQVVGYF. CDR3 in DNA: TGTGCCAGCAGCATAGCGCGACAGGTGGTTGGGTACTTC.

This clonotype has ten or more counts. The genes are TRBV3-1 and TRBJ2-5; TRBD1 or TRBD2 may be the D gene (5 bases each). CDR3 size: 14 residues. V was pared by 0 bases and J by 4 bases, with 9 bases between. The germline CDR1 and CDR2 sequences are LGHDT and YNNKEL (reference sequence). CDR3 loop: CASSQDFGGETQYF. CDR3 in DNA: TGTGCCAGCAGCCAAGATTTTGGGGGAGAGACCCAGTACTTC.

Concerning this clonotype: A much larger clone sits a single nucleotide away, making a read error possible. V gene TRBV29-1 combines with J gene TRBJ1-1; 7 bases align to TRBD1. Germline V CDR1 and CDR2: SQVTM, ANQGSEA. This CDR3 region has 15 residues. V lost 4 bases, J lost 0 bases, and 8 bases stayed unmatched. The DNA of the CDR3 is TGCAGCGTTGGAGGGGGCGCCGGGGTGAACACTGAAGCTTTCTTT. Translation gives CSVGGGAGVNTEAFF.

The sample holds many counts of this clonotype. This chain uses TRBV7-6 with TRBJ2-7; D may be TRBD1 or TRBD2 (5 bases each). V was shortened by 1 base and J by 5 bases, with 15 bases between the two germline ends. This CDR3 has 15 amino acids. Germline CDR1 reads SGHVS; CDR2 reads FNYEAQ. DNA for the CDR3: TGTGCCAGCAGCTTAGAGAGGGACGGGACGAACGAGCAGTACTTC. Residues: CASSLERDGTNEQYF.

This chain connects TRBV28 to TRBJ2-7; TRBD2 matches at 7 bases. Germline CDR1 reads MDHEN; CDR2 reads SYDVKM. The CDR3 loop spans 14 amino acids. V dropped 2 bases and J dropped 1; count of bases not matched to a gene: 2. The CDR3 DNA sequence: TGTGCCAGCAGTTTACGGGGGGAGTCCTACGAGCAGTACTTC. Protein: CASSLRGESYEQYF.

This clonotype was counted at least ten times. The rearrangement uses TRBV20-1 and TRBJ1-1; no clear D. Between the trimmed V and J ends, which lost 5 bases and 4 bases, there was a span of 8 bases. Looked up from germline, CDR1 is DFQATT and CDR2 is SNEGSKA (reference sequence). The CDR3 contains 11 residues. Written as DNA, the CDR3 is TGCAGTGCTGCATGGGGCACTGAAGCTTTCTTT. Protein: CSAAWGTEAFF.

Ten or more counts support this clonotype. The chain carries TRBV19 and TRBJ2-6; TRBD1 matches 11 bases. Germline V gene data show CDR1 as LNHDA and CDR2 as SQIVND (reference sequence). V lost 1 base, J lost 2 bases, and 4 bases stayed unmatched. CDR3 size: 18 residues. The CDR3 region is CASSIVRTGGTGANVLTF. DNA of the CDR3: TGTGCCAGTAGTATAGTGCGGACAGGGGGCACTGGGGCCAACGTCCTGACTTTC.

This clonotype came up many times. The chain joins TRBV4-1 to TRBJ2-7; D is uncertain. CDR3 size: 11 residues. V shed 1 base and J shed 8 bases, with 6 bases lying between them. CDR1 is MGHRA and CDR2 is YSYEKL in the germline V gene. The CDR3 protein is CASSQGPKQYF. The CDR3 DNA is TGCGCCAGCAGCCAAGGCCCCAAGCAGTACTTC.

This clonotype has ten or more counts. The CDR3 is CASAPGPLNSNQPQHF. The CDR3 DNA reads TGTGCCAGCGCCCCAGGGCCGTTGAATAGCAATCAGCCCCAGCATTTT. The chain is built from TRBV6-6 and TRBJ1-5; weak D call: TRBD1 (5 bases). The CDR3 is 16 amino acids. Trimming pared 8 bases from V and 0 bases from J, leaving 17 bases between. Looked up from germline, CDR1 is MNHNY and CDR2 is SVGAGI (reference sequence).

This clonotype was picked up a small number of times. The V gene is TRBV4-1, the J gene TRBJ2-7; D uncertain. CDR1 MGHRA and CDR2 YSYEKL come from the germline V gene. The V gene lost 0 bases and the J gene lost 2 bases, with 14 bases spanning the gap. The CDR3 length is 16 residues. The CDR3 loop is CASSQDVEFAAYEQYF. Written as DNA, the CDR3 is TGCGCCAGCAGCCAAGATGTGGAATTTGCCGCCTACGAGCAGTACTTC.

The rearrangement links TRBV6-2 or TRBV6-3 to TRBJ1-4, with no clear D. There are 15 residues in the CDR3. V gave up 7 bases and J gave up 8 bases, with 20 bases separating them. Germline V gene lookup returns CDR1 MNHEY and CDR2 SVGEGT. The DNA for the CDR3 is TGTGCCAGCAACCGTCCCTCGCAGGCCGACGAAAAACTGTTTTTT. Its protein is CASNRPSQADEKLFF.

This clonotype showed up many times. DNA of the CDR3: TGTGCCAGCAGTTACAGGGCCGGAGCCAAAAACATTCAGTACTTC. Its translation is CASSYRAGAKNIQYF. The gene calls are TRBV6-5 and TRBJ2-4; D unresolved. This CDR3 comprises 15 residues. V was shortened by 2 bases and J by 0 bases, with 8 bases between the two germline ends. The germline gives CDR1 MNHEY, CDR2 SVGAGI.

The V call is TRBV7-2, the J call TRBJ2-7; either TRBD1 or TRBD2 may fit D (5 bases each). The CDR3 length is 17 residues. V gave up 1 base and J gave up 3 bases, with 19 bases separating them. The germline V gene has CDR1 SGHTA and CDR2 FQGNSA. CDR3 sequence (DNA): TGTGCCAGCAGCTTAGAAGGGGTGGGGCTAGCAATCTACGAGCAGTACTTC. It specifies CASSLEGVGLAIYEQYF.